The 23 T cell receptor beta chains below all came from one sample that was sequenced in a study of blood T cell repertoires in COVID-19. Method: immunoSEQ multiplex PCR; TCRdb's copy keeps in-frame clones and lacks some. Of tens of thousands of clones listed, 80% to 90% were seen once; the top ten hold around 5%. Sequencing input: peripheral blood. All receptors come from a man older than 75 with COVID-19, enrolled during active disease.

The J gene is TRBJ2-7, the V gene TRBV5-1, with 9 bases that match TRBD2. Germline assignment: CDR1 SGHRS and CDR2 YFSETQ. The CDR3 sequence is 16 residues long. The trim removed 0 bases at V and 3 bases at J, leaving 7 bases unmatched. In DNA, the CDR3 is TGCGCCAGCAGCTTGGGGGGTAGCGGGAGAATCTACGAGCAGTACTTC. Translating it yields CASSLGGSGRIYEQYF.

The chain links TRBV7-8 to TRBJ1-1; D might be TRBD1 (6 bases). Germline CDR1 reads SGHVS; CDR2 reads FQNEAQ. CDR3 size: 14 residues. Trimming took 1 base from V and 6 from J, leaving 12 bases between them. The DNA for the CDR3 is TGTGCCAGCAGCTTAGGGGGAGGGGGGCCTGAAGCTTTCTTT. It yields the protein CASSLGGGGPEAFF.

The chain uses TRBV5-1 and TRBJ1-4; perhaps TRBD1 as D (5 bases). V lost 4 bases, J lost 4 bases, and 11 bases lay in between. This CDR3 contains 14 residues. Germline-derived CDR1 and CDR2 are SGHRS and YFSETQ. The CDR3 nucleotides read TGCGCCAGCAGCCAGGGACTCTTTAATGAAAAACTGTTTTTT. Translated, it gives CASSQGLFNEKLFF.

V usage is TRBV7-9 and J usage is TRBJ1-2; a weak D match, TRBD1 (5 bases). Trimming stripped 5 bases from V and 8 bases from J, with 18 bases between. From germline, CDR1 is SEHNR and CDR2 FQNEAQ (reference sequence). The CDR3 has 14 residues. CDR3 nucleotides: TGTGCCAGCAGCGAAGGGGTCCTACTAGCGGGCTACACCTTC. It yields the protein CASSEGVLLAGYTF.

This chain joins TRBV19 and TRBJ2-3; 9 bases align to TRBD1. The CDR3 consists of 15 residues. V dropped 1 base and J dropped 1; count of bases not matched to a gene: 0. CDR1 is LNHDA and CDR2 is SQIVND in the germline V gene (reference sequence). The CDR3 sequence is CASSIGTGGTDTQYF. Here the CDR3 DNA reads TGTGCCAGTAGTATAGGGACAGGGGGCACAGATACGCAGTATTTT.

This clone was detected once. The genes are TRBV6-1 and TRBJ1-2; 8 bases agree with TRBD1. The CDR3 extends over 12 amino acids. Germline CDR1 MNHNS, CDR2 SASEGT. Trimming cost V 10 bases and J 4 bases; bases outside gene matches: 5. This CDR3 is CATKTGAYGYTF. The CDR3, as DNA: TGTGCCACCAAGACAGGGGCCTATGGCTACACCTTC.

The chain combines TRBV5-1 with TRBJ2-2; D may be TRBD1 (6 bases). Trimming removed 1 base from V and 0 bases from J, with 7 bases in between. Germline CDR1 reads SGHRS; CDR2 reads YFSETQ. The CDR3 runs to 15 residues. The CDR3: CASSLTGSNTGELFF. The CDR3 DNA is TGCGCCAGCAGCTTGACAGGGTCGAACACCGGGGAGCTGTTTTTT.

The chain has TRBV19 and TRBJ1-6; possible D gene TRBD1, 6 bases. CDR3 length: 16 residues. Looked up from germline, CDR1 is LNHDA and CDR2 is SQIVND (reference sequence). V dropped 5 bases and J dropped 5 bases, with 16 bases sitting between them. CDR3 amino acids: CASSSIRGHNNSPLHF. CDR3 DNA sequence: TGTGCCAGTAGTTCAATACGGGGACATAATAATTCACCCCTCCACTTT.

This sequence joins TRBV7-8 and TRBJ2-7, with 12 bases lining up with TRBD2. Germline CDR1 and CDR2: SGHVS and FQNEAQ. There are 16 residues in the CDR3. J gave up 1 base and V 5 bases, and 6 bases lay outside the gene matches. For the CDR3, the DNA is TGTGCCAGCAGCACCCGGACTAGCGGGGCTTCCTACGAGCAGTACTTC. Amino acid sequence: CASSTRTSGASYEQYF. Together with reference TRBV7-8 and TRBJ2-7, the CDR3 gives the full variable domain: GAGVSQSPRYKVAKRGQDVALRCDPISGHVSLFWYQQALGQGPEFLTYFQNEAQLDKSGLPSDRFFAERPEGSVSTLKIQRTQQEDSAVYLCASSTRTSGASYEQYFGPGTRLTVT.

The chain couples TRBV30 to TRBJ1-3; 11 bases map to TRBD1. Trimming removed 2 bases from V and 2 bases from J; junction bases left unmatched: 2. There are 15 residues in the CDR3. Germline V gene sequence: CDR1 GTSNPN, CDR2 SVGIG (reference sequence). The CDR3 here is CAWSWTGGPGNTIYF. CDR3 sequence (DNA): TGTGCCTGGAGTTGGACAGGGGGCCCTGGAAACACCATATATTTT.

The chain employs TRBV9 and TRBJ2-1, with 8 positions matching TRBD2. Trimming removed 3 bases from V and 2 bases from J; junction bases left unmatched: 4. The germline CDR1 and CDR2 sequences are SGDLS and YYNGEE. The CDR3 consists of 15 residues. The CDR3 sequence: CASSGRLATYNEQFF. For the CDR3, the DNA is TGTGCCAGCAGCGGTAGACTAGCGACCTACAATGAGCAGTTCTTC.

V gene TRBV7-8 combines with J gene TRBJ1-4; no firm D call. The V end lost 2 bases, the J end lost 5 bases, and 12 bases lay between the germline ends. Per germline, CDR1 SGHVS and CDR2 FQNEAQ. This CDR3 is 15 amino acids long. The CDR3 spells CASSLRPGQNEKLFF. The CDR3 bases are TGTGCCAGCAGCTTAAGGCCTGGGCAGAATGAAAAACTGTTTTTT.

At least ten counts were recorded for this clone. V and J are TRBV19 and TRBJ2-1, with D tentatively TRBD2 (5 bases). The V gene's germline CDR1 is LNHDA and CDR2 SQIVND (reference sequence). V shed 6 bases and J shed 5 bases, with 14 bases lying between them. The CDR3 spans 14 residues. As DNA, the CDR3 is TGTGCCAGTAGAAAAACGGGGTCGCACAATGAGCAGTTCTTC. Encoded protein: CASRKTGSHNEQFF.

This clone was seen a single time. The chain uses TRBV27 and TRBJ2-2; 10 positions match TRBD1. Germline CDR1 reads MNHEY; CDR2 reads SMNVEV (reference sequence). This CDR3 contains 15 residues. The J segment lost 7 bases and the V segment lost 2 bases, leaving 4 bases of the junction unmatched. In DNA, the CDR3 is TGTGCCAGCAGTTTAGTGACAGGGGGCATCGGGGAGCTGTTTTTT. Translating it yields CASSLVTGGIGELFF.

This clone occurred a few times. The V call is TRBV5-4, the J call TRBJ1-6; D is perhaps TRBD1 (5 bases). CDR1 SGHNT and CDR2 YYREEE come from the germline V gene (reference sequence). The V and J ends lost 3 bases and 5 bases respectively, with 9 bases between them. This CDR3 region has 14 residues. The CDR3 region has the DNA TGTGCCAGCAGCTCGACAGACCATAATTCACCCCTCCACTTT. Encoded protein: CASSSTDHNSPLHF.

This clone was recorded only once. The V and J genes are TRBV5-8 and TRBJ1-1, with D tentatively TRBD1 (6 bases). The CDR3 is 15 amino acids. Per the germline V gene, CDR1 is SGHTS and CDR2 is YDEGEE. V was clipped by 5 bases and J by 3 bases, with 17 bases between them. In nucleotides, the CDR3 is TGTGCCAGCAGTTTACAGGGTAAATGGGACACTGAAGCTTTCTTT. Translated: CASSLQGKWDTEAFF. Variable domain in full (rest from reference TRBV5-8 and TRBJ1-1): EAGVTQSPTHLIKTRGQQATLRCSPISGHTSVYWYQQALGLGLQFLLWYDEGEERNRGNFPPRFSGRQFPNYSSELNVNALELEDSALYLCASSLQGKWDTEAFFGQGTRLTVV.

V usage is TRBV4-3 and J usage is TRBJ1-2; D is ambiguous. Trimming cost V 0 bases and J 8 bases, with 10 bases left between them. Germline CDR1 reads LGHNA; CDR2 reads YSLEER. CDR3 length equals 13 residues. CDR3 nucleotide sequence: TGCGCCAGCAGCCAAGACGGGTACTTCGGCTACACCTTC. It translates to CASSQDGYFGYTF.

The V call is TRBV7-2, the J call TRBJ1-2; no clear D. V dropped 2 bases and J dropped 2 bases, with 12 bases sitting between them. From germline, CDR1 is SGHTA and CDR2 FQGNSA. CDR3 length: 15 amino acids. The CDR3 sequence: CASSLKLDKNYGYTF. The CDR3 DNA reads as TGTGCCAGCAGCTTAAAATTAGACAAAAACTATGGCTACACCTTC.

The V call is TRBV6-5, the J call TRBJ2-7; 7 nucleotides line up with TRBD1. J was trimmed by 3 bases and V by 7 bases; bases with no gene match: 12. Germline CDR1 and CDR2: MNHEY and SVGAGI. The CDR3 length is 15 residues. CDR3 region: CASTKRTGSNYEQYF. The DNA of the CDR3 is TGTGCCAGCACTAAAAGGACAGGATCAAACTACGAGCAGTACTTC.

J is TRBJ2-5 and V is TRBV5-5; 8 nucleotides line up with TRBD2. Trimming took 4 bases from V and 2 from J; bases not matched to a gene: 7. CDR1 is SGHKS, CDR2 YYEKEE, per germline (reference sequence). This CDR3 region has 15 residues. CDR3 DNA sequence: TGTGCCAGCAGCCCCGCCGGGACTAGGCAAGAGACCCAGTACTTC. Encoded protein: CASSPAGTRQETQYF. Full variable domain (outside the CDR3, taken from reference TRBV5-5 and TRBJ2-5): DAGVTQSPTHLIKTRGQQVTLRCSPISGHKSVSWYQQVLGQGPQFIFQYYEKEERGRGNFPDRFSARQFPNYSSELNVNALLLGDSALYLCASSPAGTRQETQYFGPGTRLLVL.

The chain links TRBV6-6 to TRBJ2-1; 9 bases are a match to TRBD1. The CDR3 extends over 16 amino acids. J lost 2 bases, V lost 4 bases, and 6 bases had no gene match. The germline CDR1 and CDR2 sequences are MNHNY and SVGAGI (reference sequence). The CDR3 loop is CASSSLRTGAYNEQFF. CDR3 nucleotides: TGTGCCAGCAGTTCTCTTCGGACAGGGGCCTACAATGAGCAGTTCTTC.

This clone was observed once. The chain is built from TRBV28 and TRBJ1-5; possibly TRBD1 for D (5 bases). This CDR3 comprises 14 residues. V lost 5 bases, J lost 5 bases, and 13 bases lay in between. Germline values: CDR1 MDHEN, CDR2 SYDVKM. CDR3 protein: CASSTPGYYQPQHF. The DNA for the CDR3 is TGTGCCAGCAGTACCCCAGGGTATTATCAGCCCCAGCATTTT.

The CDR3 DNA reads TGCGCCAGCAGCCAAGGAAACAGGGAAAATAATGAAAAACTGTTTTTT. Amino acids: CASSQGNRENNEKLFF. The V gene is TRBV4-3, the J gene TRBJ1-4, with D perhaps matching TRBD1 (6 bases). CDR3 length equals 16 residues. The germline CDR1 and CDR2 sequences are LGHNA and YSLEER. V lost 1 base and J 4 bases, leaving 13 bases between the germline ends.